The rows below give T cell receptor beta chains drawn from one sample of a study of glioma-infiltrating T cells. TCRdb reanalysed the multiplex PCR reads using MiXCR and keeps one entry per CDR3 protein. Among some 190,000 distinct CDR3 sequences listed, 32% were seen once. The specimen was glioma tissue, nonneoplastic brain tissue, or PBMCs (not recorded which). These receptors were collected from a human donor with low-grade glioma or glioblastoma, undergoing nonglioma brain surgery, or in good health (not recorded which). The CDR3 runs from the conserved cysteine through the conserved F or W. Each record gives: clone size, D gene, CDR3 length, V gene, J gene, CDR3 DNA, CDR3 protein. The D gene is left open where the match is weak. The size field is filled for only some rows; it gives once, few, many or a size class.

clone_size: .
d_call: TRBD2
cdr3_length: 14
v_call: TRBV6-1
j_call: TRBJ2-7
cdr3_nt: TGTGCCAGCAGCCGACTAGCGGGAGCTCGAGAGCAGTACTTC
cdr3_aa: CASSRLAGAREQYF

clone_size: few
d_call: .
cdr3_length: 15
v_call: TRBV7-9
j_call: TRBJ1-2
cdr3_nt: TGTGCCAGCAGCTTAGCAGGCGGAATCCCTACGGCCGACACCTTC
cdr3_aa: CASSLAGGIPTADTF

clone_size: .
d_call: TRBD2
cdr3_length: 15
v_call: TRBV24-1
j_call: TRBJ2-1
cdr3_nt: TGTGCCACCAGTGATAGCGGGACGCCCTACAATGAGCAGCTCTTC
cdr3_aa: CATSDSGTPYNEQLF

clone_size: .
d_call: .
cdr3_length: 15
v_call: TRBV5-4
j_call: TRBJ2-7
cdr3_nt: TGTGCCAGCAGCTCCGGACAGTCCGGCGGGTACGAGCAGTACTTC
cdr3_aa: CASSSGQSGGYEQYF

clone_size: .
d_call: TRBD2
cdr3_length: 14
v_call: TRBV29-1
j_call: TRBJ2-7
cdr3_nt: TGCAGCGTGGTAACGACTAGCGTATCCTACGAGCAGTACTTC
cdr3_aa: CSVVTTSVSYEQYF

clone_size: many
d_call: .
cdr3_length: 13
v_call: TRBV7-3
j_call: TRBJ2-3
cdr3_nt: TGTGCCAGCAGCCGCACTAGTACAGATACGCAGTATTTT
cdr3_aa: CASSRTSTDTQYF

clone_size: many
d_call: .
cdr3_length: 17
v_call: TRBV20-1
j_call: TRBJ2-4
cdr3_nt: TGCAGTGCTAGAGATCGGGAGGCAGGGGGGGCCAAAAACATTCAGTACTTC
cdr3_aa: CSARDREAGGAKNIQYF

clone_size: .
d_call: .
cdr3_length: 16
v_call: TRBV20-1
j_call: TRBJ1-5
cdr3_nt: TGCAGTGCTGTTCAGAGAGTCTCCAATAGCAATCAGCCCCCTCATTTT
cdr3_aa: CSAVQRVSNSNQPPHF

clone_size: few
d_call: .
cdr3_length: 14
v_call: TRBV7-9
j_call: TRBJ1-2
cdr3_nt: TGTGCCAGCAGCTTAGATTTCCCGGGGTATGGCTACACCTTC
cdr3_aa: CASSLDFPGYGYTF

clone_size: .
d_call: TRBD2
cdr3_length: 16
v_call: TRBV28
j_call: TRBJ2-3
cdr3_nt: TGTGCCAGCAGTCACTCCACTAGCGGGGCCACAGATATGCAGTATTTT
cdr3_aa: CASSHSTSGATDMQYF

clone_size: many
d_call: .
cdr3_length: 15
v_call: TRBV2
j_call: TRBJ1-5
cdr3_nt: TGTGCCAGCAGTGAAATGGCAGCCAGCAATCAGCCCCAGCATTTT
cdr3_aa: CASSEMAASNQPQHF

clone_size: many
d_call: .
cdr3_length: 14
v_call: TRBV27
j_call: TRBJ2-3
cdr3_nt: TGTGCCAGCAGTTTAATTGGGTCCACAGATACGCAGTATTTT
cdr3_aa: CASSLIGSTDTQYF

clone_size: .
d_call: .
cdr3_length: 13
v_call: TRBV12-3/TRBV12-4
j_call: TRBJ2-5
cdr3_nt: TGTGCCAGCAGTTTTGCGACCCAAGAGACCCAGTACTTC
cdr3_aa: CASSFATQETQYF

clone_size: .
d_call: TRBD1
cdr3_length: 15
v_call: TRBV19
j_call: TRBJ1-5
cdr3_nt: TGTGCCAGTATGGGAACCGGGACAGGGAGACAGCCCCAGGATTTT
cdr3_aa: CASMGTGTGRQPQDF

clone_size: many
d_call: .
cdr3_length: 13
v_call: TRBV15
j_call: TRBJ2-1
cdr3_nt: TGTGCCACCAGCAGAGATCGGAACAATGAGCAGTTCTTC
cdr3_aa: CATSRDRNNEQFF

clone_size: .
d_call: .
cdr3_length: 14
v_call: TRBV19
j_call: TRBJ2-2
cdr3_nt: TGTTCCATTAGTTCCCAGACGGTCACCGTGGATCTGTTTTTT
cdr3_aa: CSISSQTVTVDLFF

clone_size: few
d_call: .
cdr3_length: 15
v_call: TRBV5-8
j_call: TRBJ2-6
cdr3_nt: TGTGCCAGCAGCTTGACCGGCTCTTGGGCCAACGTCCTGACTTTC
cdr3_aa: CASSLTGSWANVLTF

clone_size: many
d_call: .
cdr3_length: 14
v_call: TRBV6-2/TRBV6-3
j_call: TRBJ2-7
cdr3_nt: TGTGCCAGCACTACGGCGGGAATTCCCTACGAGCAGTACTTC
cdr3_aa: CASTTAGIPYEQYF

clone_size: .
d_call: .
cdr3_length: 15
v_call: TRBV6-1
j_call: TRBJ2-3
cdr3_nt: TGTGCCAGCCTCCAACGAAGCGGATCGCTGGATACGCAGTATTTT
cdr3_aa: CASLQRSGSLDTQYF

clone_size: .
d_call: TRBD1
cdr3_length: 15
v_call: TRBV14
j_call: TRBJ2-1
cdr3_nt: TGTGCCAGCAGAAGCGGGGACAGGGGTTTTAATGAGCAGTTCTTC
cdr3_aa: CASRSGDRGFNEQFF

clone_size: many
d_call: TRBD1
cdr3_length: 18
v_call: TRBV4-1
j_call: TRBJ1-2
cdr3_nt: TGCGCCAGCAGCCAAGAAGACAGGGGAAGGTTAGTTATCCATGGCTACACCTTC
cdr3_aa: CASSQEDRGRLVIHGYTF

clone_size: .
d_call: TRBD2
cdr3_length: 15
v_call: TRBV3-1
j_call: TRBJ2-7
cdr3_nt: TGTGCCAGCAGCCTCCGACTAGCGGGAGCTAAAGAGCAGTACTTC
cdr3_aa: CASSLRLAGAKEQYF